This T cell receptor beta chain derives from a study of blood T cell repertoires in COVID-19. Authors' processing steps: Nucleated cell counts were estimated from reference gene primer amplification. The method was immunoSEQ multiplex PCR; TCRdb's version includes in-frame clones alone and lacks a portion of them. V and J calls and clone size follow that table, whereas D and trimming were derived from the DNA. The sample carries hundreds of thousands of clones, around 90% recorded once. V trimming: 1 base; J trimming: 7 bases; junction bases outside the gene matches: 17. The CDR3 has 19 residues. CDR1 and CDR2 from the germline V gene are LGHDT and YNNKEL (reference sequence).

Source material: peripheral blood. The receptor comes from a young woman with COVID-19, enrolled during active disease. The chain carries TRBV3-1 (or the pseudogene TRBV3-2) and TRBJ2-3; 10 bases map to TRBD2. Here the CDR3 reads CASSQGPYRSGRALHTQYF. CDR3 DNA sequence: TGTGCCAGCAGCCAAGGGCCTTATAGGAGCGGGAGGGCACTACATACGCAGTATTTT.